This T cell receptor beta chain came from a study of cytomegalovirus exposure and HLA in healthy donors. The study's findings and limits: The classifier reportedly diagnosed cytomegalovirus status with high sensitivity and specificity. By a later analysis, the bulk of CMV-associated TCR beta chains appeared HLA-restricted.

In the case of this clone: The antigen is unknown.

13 Jbeta primers and 60 Vbeta primers were used for the PCR. Repertoires were generated with immunoSEQ multiplex PCR, while TCRdb's copy carries only in-frame clones and drops some. The data show some 100,000 clones, around 84% seen once. The receptor was isolated from a woman under 30 in good health and CMV-seronegative. The sequencing sample was made of PBMCs.

The chain's CDR3 is CASSFPAGGNTIYF. Here the CDR3 DNA reads TGTGCCAGCAGCTTTCCCGCGGGGGGAAACACCATATATTTT. The chain joins TRBV7-3 to TRBJ1-3; no firm D call. Between the trimmed V and J ends, which lost 3 bases and 4 bases, there was a span of 10 bases. This CDR3 has 14 amino acids. Germline CDR1 is SGHTA and CDR2 is FQGTGA.